What follows are 21 T cell receptor beta chains derived from one specimen sequenced in a study of read filtering for tumor transcriptome and immune sequencing. The library was built from about 400 ng RNA with molecular barcoded adaptors for alpha/delta and beta/gamma chains. TCRdb fed the reads into MiXCR, producing one record per CDR3 protein. Of more than 55,000 distinct CDR3 sequences in the sample, 20% to 25% were seen once. Sample: a population of CD138-negative cells sorted from bone marrow. The source is a donor at least 40 years old with multiple myeloma.

At least ten counts were recorded for this clonotype. This chain links TRBV6-5 with TRBJ2-1, with D tentatively TRBD1 (5 bases). CDR1 and CDR2 from the germline V gene are MNHEY and SVGAGI. Trimming stripped 5 bases from V and 6 bases from J, with 20 bases between. This CDR3 contains 16 residues. CDR3 nucleotide sequence: TGTGCCAGCAGTGAAATTGGACAAAAGGACCTCAATGAGCAGTTCTTC. Encoded protein: CASSEIGQKDLNEQFF.

This clonotype showed up many times. The gene calls are TRBV12-3 or TRBV12-4 and TRBJ2-7; D might be TRBD1 or TRBD2, each matching 5 bases. The CDR3 has 13 amino acids. V was shortened by 3 bases and J by 7 bases, with 13 bases between the two germline ends. The CDR3 DNA reads as TGTGCCAGCAGTTTGGGACCTCCGGGTGAGCAGTACTTC. Its protein product is CASSLGPPGEQYF.

A few counts support this clonotype. The V gene is TRBV20-1, the J gene TRBJ2-1, with 9 bases fitting TRBD2. V was pared by 6 bases and J by 6 bases, with 6 bases of the junction left unmatched. The CDR3 spans 13 residues. Germline V gene sequence: CDR1 DFQATT, CDR2 SNEGSKA (reference sequence). DNA of the CDR3: TGCAGTGCGCCTCTAGCGGGGATCAATGAGCAGTTCTTC. Translating gives CSAPLAGINEQFF.

This clonotype was detected once. This chain connects TRBV28 to TRBJ1-5, with 9 positions matching TRBD1. Per germline, CDR1 MDHEN and CDR2 SYDVKM. Losses at the gene ends were 10 bases for V and 3 bases for J; bases not matched to a gene: 13. The CDR3 runs to 16 residues. The CDR3 reads CANRDTGTGINQPQHF. In DNA, the CDR3 is TGTGCCAACAGGGACACCGGGACAGGGATCAATCAGCCCCAGCATTTT.

Comments on this clonotype: A much larger clone differs from this one at a single base, so this may be a read error. The V call is TRBV9, the J call TRBJ2-1; the match to TRBD2 covers 11 bases. With V trimmed by 4 bases and J by 8 bases, 17 bases remained unmatched. Germline CDR1 reads SGDLS; CDR2 reads YYNGEE. The length of the CDR3 is 18 residues. This CDR3 is CASSSSWETSGIRYEQFF. The CDR3, as DNA: TGTGCCAGCAGCTCCAGTTGGGAGACTAGCGGGATTCGGTATGAGCAGTTCTTC.

The table lists this clonotype with many counts. The chain carries TRBV5-1 and TRBJ2-2; 10 bases match TRBD2. Germline lookup yields CDR1 SGHRS and CDR2 YFSETQ. This CDR3 is 18 amino acids long. V lost 0 bases and J lost 7; bases outside the gene matches: 12. This CDR3 reads CASSLEILSSGRIGELFF. CDR3 DNA: TGCGCCAGCAGCTTGGAAATTTTGAGTAGCGGGAGGATCGGGGAGCTGTTTTTT.

This clonotype was counted at least ten times. V usage is TRBV20-1 and J usage is TRBJ2-1; D is possibly TRBD2 (5 bases). In germline, CDR1 is DFQATT, CDR2 SNEGSKA (reference sequence). The CDR3 contains 13 residues. V was cut by 5 bases and J by 6 bases, with 14 bases left in between. The CDR3 sequence: CSAFTSLGNEQFF. As DNA, the CDR3 is TGCAGTGCTTTTACTAGTCTAGGCAATGAGCAGTTCTTC.

With regard to this clonotype: Just one base apart from a much larger clone, this may be a read error. This chain uses TRBV18 with TRBJ1-4, with D possibly TRBD1 on 6 matching bases. From germline, CDR1 is KGHSH and CDR2 LQKENI. The length of the CDR3 is 17 residues. CDR3 in amino acids: CANSPGAGDSSNEKLFF. In DNA, the CDR3 is TGTGCCAACTCACCAGGGGCAGGGGATTCGTCTAATGAAAAACTGTTTTTT.

Notes on this clonotype: Sequence at one end of the junction differs from germline and may be a read error. The CDR3 loop is CGTSRDLSSYQQYF. The CDR3 bases are TGTGGCACCAGCAGGGACTTGAGCTCCTACCAGCAGTACTTC. V usage is TRBV15 and J usage is TRBJ2-7; D might be TRBD2 (6 bases). The V gene's germline CDR1 is LNHNV and CDR2 YYDKDF (reference sequence). CDR3 size: 14 residues. Using reference TRBV15 and TRBJ2-7 for the parts outside the CDR3, the full variable domain is DAMVIQNPRYQVTQFGKPVTLSCSQTLNHNVMYWYQQKSSQAPKLLFHYYDKDFNNEADTPDNFQSRRPNTSFCFLDIRSPGLGDTAMYLCGTSRDLSSYQQYFGPGTRLTVT.

This chain uses TRBV4-2 with TRBJ2-3, with D maybe TRBD2 (6 bases). CDR1 and CDR2 (germline): LGHNA, YNFKEQ. The CDR3 runs to 13 residues. The V end was cut by 4 bases, the J end by 6 bases, with 11 bases between. Written as DNA, the CDR3 is TGTGCCAGCAGCCCGGGGAGGAGGGATACGCAGTATTTT. Protein: CASSPGRRDTQYF.

The chain is built from TRBV24-1 and TRBJ2-3; 7 nucleotides agree with TRBD2. Per the germline V gene, CDR1 is KGHDR and CDR2 is SFDVKD. Losses at the gene ends were 3 bases for V and 6 bases for J; bases not matched to a gene: 5. The CDR3 consists of 14 residues. Here the CDR3 DNA reads TGTGCCACCAGTGATAGCGGGGCCTGGGATACGCAGTATTTT. As protein: CATSDSGAWDTQYF.

The chain employs TRBV20-1 and TRBJ2-1, with unresolved D. The CDR3 runs to 14 residues. From germline, CDR1 is DFQATT and CDR2 SNEGSKA (reference sequence). V was shortened by 0 bases and J by 4 bases, with 10 bases between the two germline ends. CDR3 DNA sequence: TGCAGTGCTAGAGATTGGCGGAATTACAATGAGCAGTTCTTC. This encodes CSARDWRNYNEQFF.

With regard to this clonotype: A single base separates this from a much larger clone, so it may be a read error. No conserved phenylalanine or tryptophan ends this CDR3, so it is likely a read error. The chain uses TRBV7-6 and TRBJ1-4, with a tentative D call TRBD1 (5 bases). Per germline, CDR1 SGHVS and CDR2 FNYEAQ. V shed 5 bases and J shed 4 bases, with 11 bases lying between them. This CDR3 is built from 14 residues. CDR3 coding DNA: TGTGCCAGCAGCCTAGGGGCGGTTAATGAAAAACTGTTTCTT. Translation gives CASSLGAVNEKLFL.

To note about this clonotype: A junction boundary mismatches the germline segment, possibly from a read error. The chain couples TRBV10-3 to TRBJ1-1; TRBD1 matches at 7 bases. The CDR3 runs to 14 residues. Germline CDR1 is ENHRY and CDR2 is SYGVKD. The CDR3 DNA follows: TGTGCCATCAGTGAGGGCAGGGGGGAAACTGGAGCTTTCTTT. Its protein product is CAISEGRGETGAFF.

A few counts support this clonotype. This chain links TRBV19 with TRBJ2-5; D unclear. Trimming stripped 3 bases from V and 0 bases from J, with 8 bases between. Germline loops: CDR1 LNHDA, CDR2 SQIVND (reference sequence). The CDR3 length is 14 residues. The DNA for the CDR3 is TGTGCCAGTAGTATTGGGCTCTACCAAGAGACCCAGTACTTC. Its translation: CASSIGLYQETQYF.

This clonotype was detected many times. The V and J genes are TRBV28 and TRBJ2-1; 8 bases fit TRBD2. The germline gives CDR1 MDHEN, CDR2 SYDVKM. V dropped 5 bases and J dropped 6; count of bases not matched to a gene: 15. The CDR3 is 17 residues long. CDR3 bases: TGTGCCAGCAGTCCCCGGACTAGCCCCAGTTGGGGCAATGAGCAGTTCTTC. It is translated as CASSPRTSPSWGNEQFF.

By share, this clonotype ranks as medium-sized. This sequence joins TRBV7-6 and TRBJ2-1; D tentatively fits TRBD1 or TRBD2 (5 bases each). Germline V CDR1 and CDR2: SGHVS, FNYEAQ. This CDR3 has 12 amino acids. V was pared by 1 base and J by 9 bases, with 7 bases between. The CDR3 nucleotides read TGTGCCAGCAGCTTAGTGAGGGGTGAGCAGTTCTTC. It yields the protein CASSLVRGEQFF.

This clonotype showed up many times. CDR3 in amino acids: CASSIGWNQPQHF. The CDR3 nucleotides read TGTGCCAGTAGTATTGGCTGGAATCAGCCCCAGCATTTT. The chain uses TRBV19 and TRBJ1-5; the D is unclear. This CDR3 comprises 13 residues. Germline CDR1 and CDR2: LNHDA and SQIVND (reference sequence). V lost 3 bases, J lost 4 bases, and 7 bases lay in between. The whole variable domain, filled in from reference TRBV19 and TRBJ1-5, reads DGGITQSPKYLFRKEGQNVTLSCEQNLNHDAMYWYRQDPGQGLRLIYYSQIVNDFQKGDIAEGYSVSREKKESFPLTVTSAQKNPTAFYLCASSIGWNQPQHFGDGTRLSIL.

A word on this clonotype: It is likely a read error: a sequence one base away is far more abundant. The CDR3 DNA reads as TGTGCCAGCAGTCCCGGAATAGCGGGGGGCCAGTCCTTC. It yields the protein CASSPGIAGGQSF. This chain connects TRBV12-3 or TRBV12-4 to TRBJ2-7; 10 bases fit TRBD2. The CDR3 is 13 amino acids.

This clonotype has only a few counts. The rearrangement joins TRBV9 to TRBJ2-5; the D gene could be TRBD1 or TRBD2 (6 bases each). The CDR3 runs to 14 residues. Trimming took 3 bases from V and 5 from J, leaving 14 bases between them. Germline lookup yields CDR1 SGDLS and CDR2 YYNGEE. The CDR3 loop is CASSARRGLETQYF. CDR3 sequence (DNA): TGTGCCAGCAGCGCCCGGAGGGGGTTGGAGACCCAGTACTTC.

Of note for this clonotype: A much larger clone sits a single nucleotide away, making a read error possible. This chain uses TRBV5-4 with TRBJ2-5; D ambiguous. The DNA end favors TRBJ2-1, so the J call may be wrong. The CDR3 spans 13 residues. CDR1 and CDR2 from the germline V gene are SGHNT and YYREEE (reference sequence). CDR3 residues: CASSLFNRETQFF. CDR3 bases: TGTGCCAGCAGCTTGTTTAACCGAGAGACCCAGTTCTTC.